This TCR beta chain was recorded in a study of persistence of HIV-infected CD4 T cells. Across the whole study: Anti-CD3/anti-CD28 beads activated more cells than antigen stimulation did.

Cells were stimulated nonspecifically with anti-CD3/anti-CD28 magnetic beads. CD4+ T cells upregulating both CD40 ligand and CD69 were sorted as responding cells. Sequencing used immunoSEQ version 4 in survey mode. Method: immunoSEQ multiplex PCR; TCRdb's copy keeps in-frame clones and lacks some. The sample has tens of thousands of clones; about 87% are singletons. About this clone itself: Its cognate antigen is unknown.

The germline gives CDR1 SNHLY, CDR2 FYNNEI. The length of the CDR3 is 12 residues. V lost 6 bases to trimming and J lost 5 bases, with 11 bases between them. The sequenced sample was CD4+ T cells sorted from PBMCs after roughly 18-hour stimulation, obtained from a patient who received antiretroviral therapy. This sequence joins TRBV2 and TRBJ2-7; D could derive from TRBD1 or TRBD2 (5 bases each). The sequence was collected from an adult woman with HIV who was CMV-seropositive. CDR3 DNA sequence: TGTGCCAGCAGCGGGGCAGTTGACGAGCAGTACTTC. The encoded protein is CASSGAVDEQYF.